The rows below give T cell receptor beta chains drawn from one sample of a study of OX40 agonist ivuxolimab in advanced cancers. Libraries were prepared by immunoSEQ multiplex PCR; TCRdb keeps only in-frame clonotypes and omits some of them. The data show about 66,000 clones, approximately 91% seen once. The input for sequencing was CD4+ or CD8+ T cells sorted from blood, taken in a trial of the OX40 agonist ivuxolimab. These TCRs come from an adult with an advanced solid tumor such as melanoma, head and neck, liver or kidney cancer. Each CDR3 is given with its conserved first and last residue. D genes are given only for firm matches. A row's size may be missing; if present it is once, few, many or a size class.

clone_size d_call j_call v_call cdr3_nt cdr3_aa
few . TRBJ1-2 TRBV19 TGTGCCAGTAGTACCTATCCGACAGGTTTCTATGGCTACACCTTC CASSTYPTGFYGYTF
. . TRBJ2-5 TRBV27 TGTGCCAGCAGTTTGGCGACGACCCAAGAGACCCAGTACTTC CASSLATTQETQYF
. TRBD1 TRBJ2-7 TRBV27 TGTGCCAGCAGTTTATACGGACAGGGTAAGGACGAGCAGTACTTC CASSLYGQGKDEQYF
. . TRBJ1-3 TRBV21-1 TGTGCCAGCAGCAAAAGGGACGGTTCTGGAAACACCATATATTTT CASSKRDGSGNTIYF
. TRBD2 TRBJ2-5 TRBV18 TGTGCCAGCTCACCATTAGCGGGAGTAGAGACCCAGTACTTC CASSPLAGVETQYF
. . TRBJ2-7 TRBV21-1 TGTGCCAGCAGCAAAGCAGGAAGGAAGGCTAGCGGGAGTTCCCCGGCGGCCTCCTACGAGCAGTACTTC CASSKAGRKASGSSPAASYEQYF
. . TRBJ1-1 TRBV7-9 TGTGCCAGCAGCTTCAGGGCTTGGAACACTGAAGCTTTCTTT CASSFRAWNTEAFF
. TRBD2 TRBJ2-2 TRBV27 TGTGCCAGCAGTCCAAGGACGCTCGGGGGGTCCGGGGAGCTGTTTTTT CASSPRTLGGSGELFF
. TRBD2 TRBJ2-1 TRBV19 TGTGCCAGTAGTGTACTTGGGACTAGCGGGTACAATGAGCAGTTCTTC CASSVLGTSGYNEQFF
. . TRBJ2-1 TRBV19 TGTGCCAGTAGTAGCCAGCCCTACAATGAGCAGTTCTTC CASSSQPYNEQFF
. TRBD1 TRBJ2-3 TRBV5-1 TGCGCCAGCATCGCCACAGGGGCGTCAGATACGCAGTATTTT CASIATGASDTQYF
. . TRBJ1-2 TRBV5-1 TGCGCCAGCAGCTCGATGACTGCTAATGGCTACACCTTC CASSSMTANGYTF
. . TRBJ1-4 TRBV27 TGTGCCAGCAAACGGAATGGGGAAAAACTGTTTTTT CASKRNGEKLFF
. . TRBJ2-1 TRBV5-1 TGCGCCAGCAGCTCGGTTGCCCTGACTAGGGGTCAGCTTGAGCAGTTCTTC CASSSVALTRGQLEQFF
. TRBD2 TRBJ2-1 TRBV28 TGTGCCAGCAGGACTAGCGGGCCAAACAATGAGCAGTTCTTC CASRTSGPNNEQFF
. TRBD1 TRBJ2-3 TRBV5-4 TGTGCCAGCAGCTCTTCACAGGGGTACCGCACAGATACGCAGTATTTT CASSSSQGYRTDTQYF
. . TRBJ2-6 TRBV5-1 TGCGCCAGCAGCATAGGGGACCGGGGGGCCAACGTCCTGACTTTC CASSIGDRGANVLTF
. TRBD2 TRBJ2-7 TRBV10-3 TGTGCCATCAGTCTTGAGACTAGCGTCCGCGAGCAGTACTTC CAISLETSVREQYF
. . TRBJ2-1 TRBV28 TGTGCCAGCAGTCCCACTAGCCCCACTTTGACAGAGCAGTTCTTC CASSPTSPTLTEQFF
once TRBD1 TRBJ1-1 TRBV2 TGTGCCAGCGGGACAGGGGGAAACACTGAAGCTTTCTTT CASGTGGNTEAFF
. . TRBJ2-7 TRBV6-1 TGTGCCACCTCAGGGGGGTTCCGTACCTACGAGCAGTACTTC CATSGGFRTYEQYF
. . TRBJ1-2 TRBV27 TGTGCCAGCAGTCCCGGACGGGCCTCTAGCTATGGCTACACCTTC CASSPGRASSYGYTF
once . TRBJ2-1 TRBV11-2 TGTGCCAGCAGCTTAGATCTGGCGGTCCCCTACAATGAGCAGTTCTTC CASSLDLAVPYNEQFF
. TRBD1 TRBJ2-2 TRBV18 TGTGCCAGCTCACCACAACAGGGGACCGGGGAGCTGTTTTTT CASSPQQGTGELFF
. TRBD1 TRBJ2-7 TRBV7-2 TGTGCCAGCAGCCGAACAAGTTCAGGGACAGGGGTCGAGCAGTACTTC CASSRTSSGTGVEQYF
. . TRBJ1-5 TRBV5-8 TGTGCCAGCAGCAGTGGTGGATATCAGCCCCAGCATTTT CASSSGGYQPQHF
. . TRBJ2-2 TRBV2 TGTGCCAGCAGCGCAGATCCCGGGGAGCTGTTTTTT CASSADPGELFF
. TRBD1 TRBJ2-7 TRBV30 TGTGCCTGGAGTACAAGAACAGGGGGCGTTTACGAGCAGTACTTC CAWSTRTGGVYEQYF
. . TRBJ1-1 TRBV15 TGTGCCACCAGCAGGGGGAGAGGGAACACTGAAGCTTTCTTT CATSRGRGNTEAFF
. TRBD1 TRBJ1-4 TRBV6-1 TGTGCCAGCCGGACAGGACGAAATGAAAAACTGTTTTTT CASRTGRNEKLFF
. TRBD1 TRBJ2-5 TRBV19 TGTGCCAGTAACCCGGGACAGGCAGAGACCCAGTACTTC CASNPGQAETQYF
few . TRBJ2-3 TRBV6-5 TGTGCCAGCAGTTACTCTGGGACGGCGCCAGATACGCAGTATTTT CASSYSGTAPDTQYF